Following are 28 T cell receptor beta chains from one sample sequenced in a study of T cells in Graves' hyperthyroidism and ophthalmopathy. Authors of the study amplified TCR beta CDR3 regions from RNA transcripts. TCR CDR3 underwent first-round RT-PCR with the HTBI primer set. TCRdb re-analysed the multiplex PCR reads in MiXCR, keeping a single row per CDR3 protein. The sample shows roughly 800,000 distinct CDR3 sequences, roughly 40% of them seen only once. The sequenced sample was blood. These receptors originate from a man between 18 and 35 years old with Graves' hyperthyroidism.

This chain's CDR3 is CASSFGDGAYEQYF. In DNA, the CDR3 is TGTGCCAGCAGCTTCGGGGACGGAGCCTACGAGCAGTACTTC. The V gene is TRBV7-9, the J gene TRBJ2-7; D possibly matches TRBD1 or TRBD2 (5 bases each). Germline-derived CDR1 and CDR2 are SEHNR and FQNEAQ (reference sequence). The length of the CDR3 is 14 residues. The V and J ends lost 3 bases and 2 bases respectively, with 11 bases between them.

The rearrangement joins TRBV9 to TRBJ2-2; D might be TRBD2 (6 bases). Germline CDR1 is SGDLS and CDR2 is YYNGEE. The germline V and J ends were trimmed by 4 bases and 2 bases, with 12 bases remaining between them. This CDR3 is 15 amino acids long. In nucleotides, the CDR3 is TGTGCCAGCAGCCCGCGCGGGGAAAACACCGGGGAGCTGTTTTTT. It specifies CASSPRGENTGELFF.

Ten or more counts support this clonotype. The rearrangement links TRBV24-1 to TRBJ1-5; 9 nucleotides line up with TRBD1. The trim removed 1 base at V and 6 bases at J, leaving 3 bases unmatched. The germline gives CDR1 KGHDR, CDR2 SFDVKD. The CDR3 has 15 residues. The DNA of the CDR3 is TGTGCCACCAGTGATTTTCGACAGGGGGGTCAGCCCCAGCATTTT. As protein: CATSDFRQGGQPQHF.

This clonotype was detected many times. This chain uses TRBV25-1 with TRBJ2-7; 12 bases are a match to TRBD2. The germline V gene has CDR1 MGHDK and CDR2 SYGVNS. The CDR3 contains 18 residues. Germline trimming cut 0 bases from V and 5 bases from J; bases unmatched to any gene: 11. CDR3 residues: CASSEYASGRAEGNEQYF. The CDR3 DNA reads TGTGCCAGCAGTGAATATGCTAGCGGGAGGGCCGAGGGGAACGAGCAGTACTTC.

Many counts were recorded for this clonotype. The chain joins TRBV2 to TRBJ1-4, with 9 nucleotides matching TRBD1. The CDR3 contains 16 residues. Looked up from germline, CDR1 is SNHLY and CDR2 is FYNNEI. Germline trimming cut 4 bases from V and 0 bases from J; bases unmatched to any gene: 3. CDR3 residues: CASSVQGASTNEKLFF. In nucleotides, the CDR3 is TGTGCCAGCAGTGTACAGGGGGCGTCAACTAATGAAAAACTGTTTTTT.

In its sample, this clonotype was seen a few times. The V gene is TRBV19, the J gene TRBJ1-1, with D perhaps TRBD1 (6 bases). The germline V gene encodes CDR1 LNHDA and CDR2 SQIVND (reference sequence). This CDR3 contains 18 residues. Deletions cut 5 bases from V and 4 bases from J, with 26 bases between. The CDR3 region has the DNA TGTGCCAGTAGTCCCTTCCGGAGGGGGAAGGAATTGGTCACTGAAGCTTTCTTT. Its protein product is CASSPFRRGKELVTEAFF.

CDR3 bases: TGTGCCACCAGCAGCCTGGGACAGGGAAATGAAAAACTGTTTTTT. Protein: CATSSLGQGNEKLFF. The rearrangement uses TRBV15 and TRBJ1-4, with 9 bases that match TRBD1. The CDR3 extends over 15 amino acids. Germline-derived CDR1 and CDR2 are LNHNV and YYDKDF (reference sequence). After removal of 3 bases from V and 5 bases from J, the junction contained 4 bases not matched to a gene.

This clonotype has at least ten counts. CDR3 DNA: TGTGCCAGCAGCGCTCAGGGACGGTTGGACACTGAAGCTTTCTTT. This sequence encodes CASSAQGRLDTEAFF. The chain joins TRBV9 to TRBJ1-1; a weak D match, TRBD1 (5 bases). Germline CDR1 and CDR2: SGDLS and YYNGEE. The V end lost 3 bases, the J end lost 3 bases, and 15 bases lay between the germline ends. This CDR3 has 15 amino acids.

This clonotype has more than one count but fewer than ten. The chain is built from TRBV12-3 or TRBV12-4 and TRBJ1-4; maybe TRBD1 (6 bases). V lost 2 bases and J 0 bases, leaving 7 bases between the germline ends. The CDR3 loop spans 15 amino acids. The CDR3 sequence is CASSLRGATNEKLFF. In nucleotides, the CDR3 is TGTGCCAGCAGTTTAAGGGGGGCAACTAATGAAAAACTGTTTTTT.

This clonotype was seen many times. The chain employs TRBV10-3 and TRBJ1-1; D gene ambiguous. CDR1 and CDR2 from the germline V gene are ENHRY and SYGVKD. This CDR3 has 13 residues. Trimming shortened V by 11 bases and J by 1 base, and 14 bases separated the two germline ends. The CDR3 reads CAGTQETNTEAFF. The CDR3 DNA follows: TGTGCCGGAACTCAAGAAACGAACACTGAAGCTTTCTTT.

The chain links TRBV4-2 to TRBJ1-5; D might be TRBD1 (6 bases). CDR3 length: 18 residues. Germline assignment: CDR1 LGHNA and CDR2 YNFKEQ. Trimming took 4 bases from V and 0 from J, leaving 19 bases between them. The chain's CDR3 is CASSPSGDIVDSNQPQHF. The CDR3 DNA reads as TGTGCCAGCAGCCCCAGTGGGGACATAGTAGATAGCAATCAGCCCCAGCATTTT.

The rearrangement joins TRBV6-4 to TRBJ2-5; 8 bases match TRBD2. CDR1 MRHNA and CDR2 SNTAGT come from the germline V gene. With 3 bases clipped from V and 5 bases from J, the junction kept 20 bases outside the gene matches. The CDR3 runs to 19 residues. CDR3 loop: CASSEWERPERELQETQYF. The CDR3 region has the DNA TGTGCCAGCAGTGAATGGGAGCGGCCCGAGCGGGAGCTGCAGGAGACCCAGTACTTC.

This clonotype was counted at least ten times. The V call is TRBV19, the J call TRBJ2-5, with 10 positions matching TRBD1. Germline assignment: CDR1 LNHDA and CDR2 SQIVND (reference sequence). This CDR3 contains 17 residues. Germline trimming cut 3 bases from V and 1 base from J; bases unmatched to any gene: 8. The CDR3 spells CASSIGRRTGGQETQYF. The CDR3 DNA follows: TGTGCCAGTAGTATCGGAAGACGGACAGGGGGCCAAGAGACCCAGTACTTC.

The sample holds a few counts of this clonotype. This chain joins TRBV20-1 and TRBJ2-6; D gene ambiguous. Deletions cut 5 bases from V and 0 bases from J, with 11 bases between. CDR3 size: 15 residues. Germline loops: CDR1 DFQATT, CDR2 SNEGSKA (reference sequence). Here the CDR3 DNA reads TGCAGTGCTGGATTACTGGGCTCTGGGGCCAACGTCCTGACTTTC. Protein sequence: CSAGLLGSGANVLTF.

The chain couples TRBV20-1 to TRBJ2-6; D is undetermined. The CDR3 spans 12 residues. CDR1 is DFQATT and CDR2 is SNEGSKA in the germline V gene (reference sequence). V lost 4 bases and J 5 bases, leaving 6 bases between the germline ends. The CDR3 reads CSAKHRANVLTF. In DNA form, the CDR3 reads TGCAGTGCTAAACACAGGGCCAACGTCCTGACTTTC.

The chain links TRBV29-1 to TRBJ2-7; 7 nucleotides match TRBD1. The J segment lost 2 bases and the V segment lost 5 bases, leaving 6 bases of the junction unmatched. Germline V gene sequence: CDR1 SQVTM, CDR2 ANQGSEA. This CDR3 spans 13 amino acids. The DNA for the CDR3 is TGCAGCGTTTCAACAGGGGAACCCTACGAGCAGTACTTC. Its translation is CSVSTGEPYEQYF.

This chain connects TRBV7-9 to TRBJ2-5, with a possible D match to TRBD1 (6 bases). V lost 5 bases, J lost 1 base, and 14 bases lay in between. Germline loops: CDR1 SEHNR, CDR2 FQNEAQ (reference sequence). CDR3 length: 15 amino acids. The CDR3 protein is CASSRPGHFQETQYF. The DNA for the CDR3 is TGTGCCAGCAGCCGCCCGGGACATTTCCAAGAGACCCAGTACTTC.

The chain carries TRBV28 and TRBJ2-7; 7 bases align to TRBD2. The CDR3 sequence is 12 residues long. V shed 6 bases and J 6 bases; nucleotides not matched to a gene: 5. Germline V gene data show CDR1 as MDHEN and CDR2 as SYDVKM. The CDR3 region has the DNA TGTGCCAGCAGGGGCGGGAGTTCCGAGCAGTACTTC. This encodes CASRGGSSEQYF.

This clonotype was seen many times. This rearrangement joins TRBV13 to TRBJ2-7; 9 bases map to TRBD1. The length of the CDR3 is 12 residues. The ends lost 5 bases at V and 12 bases at J; junction bases unmatched: 8. The germline gives CDR1 PRHDT, CDR2 FYEKMQ (reference sequence). In nucleotides, the CDR3 is TGTGCCAGCAGCCGACAGGGGGTTACGGCGTACTTC. Translating it yields CASSRQGVTAYF.

Many counts were recorded for this clonotype. J is TRBJ2-2 and V is TRBV29-1, with D tentatively TRBD1 or TRBD2 (6 bases each). The CDR3 is 14 residues long. Germline V gene sequence: CDR1 SQVTM, CDR2 ANQGSEA. Between the trimmed V and J ends, which lost 4 bases and 4 bases, there was a span of 13 bases. This chain's CDR3 is CSVAFRGGTGELFF. Here the CDR3 DNA reads TGCAGCGTTGCGTTCAGGGGAGGCACCGGGGAGCTGTTTTTT.

The chain uses TRBV25-1 and TRBJ2-1; D may match TRBD1 or TRBD2 (5 bases each). Germline-derived CDR1 and CDR2 are MGHDK and SYGVNS. The CDR3 sequence is 13 residues long. V gave up 8 bases and J gave up 8 bases, with 16 bases separating them. CDR3 sequence reads: CASGDPSGYEQFF. The DNA for the CDR3 is TGTGCCAGCGGGGACCCCTCAGGATATGAGCAGTTCTTC.

This chain joins TRBV14 and TRBJ2-5, with D perhaps being TRBD1 or TRBD2 (5 bases each). CDR1 and CDR2 from the germline V gene are SGHDN and FVKESK. The CDR3 length is 15 residues. V dropped 1 base and J dropped 4 bases, with 13 bases sitting between them. The CDR3 sequence is CASSQVLRDGETQYF. CDR3 nucleotides: TGTGCCAGCAGCCAAGTTTTACGGGACGGAGAGACCCAGTACTTC. Variable domain in full (rest from reference TRBV14 and TRBJ2-5): EAGVTQFPSHSVIEKGQTVTLRCDPISGHDNLYWYRRVMGKEIKFLLHFVKESKQDESGMPNNRFLAERTGGTYSTLKVQPAELEDSGVYFCASSQVLRDGETQYFGPGTRLLVL.

This clonotype was seen repeatedly, ten times or more. The gene calls are TRBV11-2 and TRBJ2-7, with D maybe TRBD1 (5 bases). CDR1 and CDR2 (germline): SGHAT, FQNNGV. Trimming removed 1 base at V and 3 bases at J, with 7 bases between. The CDR3 spans 13 residues. CDR3 coding DNA: TGTGCCAGCAGCTTAGTTGACAGCTACGAGCAGTACTTC. This sequence encodes CASSLVDSYEQYF.

Comment on this clonotype: A much larger clone differs from this one at a single base, so this may be a read error. The J gene is TRBJ1-2, the V gene TRBV20-1; D is unclear. V lost 4 bases to trimming and J lost 2 bases, with 14 bases between them. There are 14 residues in the CDR3. The germline V gene encodes CDR1 DFQATT and CDR2 SNEGSKA (reference sequence). The CDR3 spells CSAILEDPNYGYTF. CDR3 DNA sequence: TGCAGTGCTATTCTTGAAGACCCGAACTATGGCTACACCTTC.

The chain recombines TRBV12-5 with TRBJ1-1; unclear D gene. V was cut by 0 bases and J by 1 base, with 18 bases left in between. CDR1 LGHNT and CDR2 FRNRAP come from the germline V gene. The CDR3 contains 18 residues. This CDR3 reads CASGLVLETYGKNTEAFF. CDR3 bases: TGTGCTAGTGGTTTGGTACTTGAGACATATGGAAAGAACACTGAAGCTTTCTTT.

This clonotype was seen a handful of times. The chain links TRBV15 to TRBJ2-7; a possible D gene is TRBD2 (6 bases). The J call is doubtful: the DNA matches TRBJ2-1 better. The V gene's germline CDR1 is LNHNV and CDR2 YYDKDF (reference sequence). The CDR3 length is 13 residues. The CDR3, as DNA: TGTGCCACCAGCAGACTTCGGGGGAATGAGCAGTTCTTC. Protein sequence: CATSRLRGNEQFF.

This rearrangement joins TRBV7-8 to TRBJ2-7; 8 positions match TRBD2. This CDR3 has 15 residues. Germline CDR1 is SGHVS and CDR2 is FQNEAQ. The V and J ends lost 3 bases and 5 bases, in that order; junction bases with no gene match: 9. Here the CDR3 reads CASSFIPGRGHEQYF. CDR3 DNA sequence: TGTGCCAGCAGCTTTATCCCCGGGAGGGGCCACGAGCAGTACTTC.

On this clonotype itself: Just one base apart from a much larger clone, this may be a read error. The chain is built from TRBV10-3 and TRBJ1-2; 7 positions agree with TRBD1. This CDR3 is built from 14 residues. Germline loops: CDR1 ENHRY, CDR2 SYGVKD. In nucleotides, the CDR3 is TGTGTCATCAGACCAGGGGGTGTAGACTATGGCTACACCTTC. This sequence encodes CVIRPGGVDYGYTF.